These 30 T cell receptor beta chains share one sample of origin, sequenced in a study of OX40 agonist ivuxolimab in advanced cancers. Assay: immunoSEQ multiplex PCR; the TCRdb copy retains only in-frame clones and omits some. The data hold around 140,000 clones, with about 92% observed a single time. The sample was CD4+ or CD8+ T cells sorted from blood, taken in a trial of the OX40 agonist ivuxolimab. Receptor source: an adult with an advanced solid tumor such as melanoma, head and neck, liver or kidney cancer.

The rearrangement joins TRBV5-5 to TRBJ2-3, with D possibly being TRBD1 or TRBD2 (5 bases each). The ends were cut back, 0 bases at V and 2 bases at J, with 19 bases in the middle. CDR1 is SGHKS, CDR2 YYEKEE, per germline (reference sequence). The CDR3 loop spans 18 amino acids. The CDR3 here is CASSLGATGGKDTDTQYF. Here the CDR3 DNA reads TGTGCCAGCAGCTTGGGGGCGACTGGGGGAAAGGACACAGATACGCAGTATTTT.

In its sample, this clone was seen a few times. The CDR3 nucleotides are TGTGCCAGCAGTTACGCCGCGGACAGGGCCCGTGGCGAGCAGTACTTC. This encodes CASSYAADRARGEQYF. The chain combines TRBV6-6 with TRBJ2-7, with TRBD1 matching 8 bases. The CDR3 totals 16 residues. CDR1 and CDR2 (germline): MNHNY, SVGAGI (reference sequence). Trimming took 2 bases from V and 6 from J; bases not matched to a gene: 12.

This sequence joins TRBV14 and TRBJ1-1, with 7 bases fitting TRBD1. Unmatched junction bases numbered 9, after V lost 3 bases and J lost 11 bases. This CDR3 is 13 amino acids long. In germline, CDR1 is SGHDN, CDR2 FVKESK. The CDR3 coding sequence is TGTGCCAGCAGCCAGGCACAGGGGTTGCGGGCTTTCTTT. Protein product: CASSQAQGLRAFF.

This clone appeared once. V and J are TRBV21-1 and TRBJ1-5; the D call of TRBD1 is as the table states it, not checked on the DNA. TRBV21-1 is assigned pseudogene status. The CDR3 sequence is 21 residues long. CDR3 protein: CASSKPGRGTGGETSNQPQHF. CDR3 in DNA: TGTGCCAGCAGCAAACCCGGTCGAGGGACAGGGGGCGAGACGAGCAATCAGCCCCAGCATTTT.

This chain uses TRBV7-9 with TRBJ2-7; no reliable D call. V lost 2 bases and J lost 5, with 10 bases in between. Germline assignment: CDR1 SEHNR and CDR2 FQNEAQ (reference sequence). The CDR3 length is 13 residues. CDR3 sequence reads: CASSLSAPHEQYF. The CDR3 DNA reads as TGTGCCAGCAGCTTATCTGCCCCGCACGAGCAGTACTTC.

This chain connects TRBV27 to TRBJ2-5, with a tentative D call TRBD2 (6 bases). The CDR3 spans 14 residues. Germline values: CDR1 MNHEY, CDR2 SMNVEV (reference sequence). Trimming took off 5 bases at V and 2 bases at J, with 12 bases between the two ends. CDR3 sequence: CASSPWDLQETQYF. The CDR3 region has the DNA TGTGCCAGCAGTCCCTGGGACTTACAAGAGACCCAGTACTTC.

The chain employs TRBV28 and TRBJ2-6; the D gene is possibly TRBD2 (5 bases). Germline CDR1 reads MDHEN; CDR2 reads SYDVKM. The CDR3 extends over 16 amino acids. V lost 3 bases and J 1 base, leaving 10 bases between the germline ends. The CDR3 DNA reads TGTGCCAGCAGTTTTCTGAGGGCGTCTGGGGCCAACGTCCTGACTTTC. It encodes CASSFLRASGANVLTF.

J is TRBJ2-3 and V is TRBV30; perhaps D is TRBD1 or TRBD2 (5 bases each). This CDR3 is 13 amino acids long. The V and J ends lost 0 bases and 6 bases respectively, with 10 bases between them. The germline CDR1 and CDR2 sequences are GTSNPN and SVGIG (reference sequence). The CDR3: CAWSVREGDTQYF. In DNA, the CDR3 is TGTGCCTGGAGTGTACGTGAGGGGGATACGCAGTATTTT.

The CDR3 loop is CSATDRADTEAFF. The CDR3 nucleotides read TGCAGCGCGACGGACAGGGCTGACACTGAAGCTTTCTTT. The chain combines TRBV29-1 with TRBJ1-1; 8 nucleotides agree with TRBD1. The V and J ends lost 7 bases and 3 bases, in that order; junction bases with no gene match: 7. The CDR3 sequence is 13 residues long. Germline CDR1 and CDR2: SQVTM and ANQGSEA.

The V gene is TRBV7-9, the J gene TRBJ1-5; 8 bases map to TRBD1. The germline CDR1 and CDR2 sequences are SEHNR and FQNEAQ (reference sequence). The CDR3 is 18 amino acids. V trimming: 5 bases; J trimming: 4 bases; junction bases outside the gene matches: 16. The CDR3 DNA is TGTGCCAGCAGCCGCTCCAGGGGTGGGACAGGAGTTAATCAGCCCCAGCATTTT. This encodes CASSRSRGGTGVNQPQHF.

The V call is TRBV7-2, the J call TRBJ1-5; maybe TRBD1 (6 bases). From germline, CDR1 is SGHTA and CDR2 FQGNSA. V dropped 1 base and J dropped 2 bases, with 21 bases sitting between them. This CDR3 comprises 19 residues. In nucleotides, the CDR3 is TGTGCCAGCAGCTTAGTTTCGTCGGCAGGGGTAGGAGGCAATCAGCCCCAGCATTTT. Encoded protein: CASSLVSSAGVGGNQPQHF.

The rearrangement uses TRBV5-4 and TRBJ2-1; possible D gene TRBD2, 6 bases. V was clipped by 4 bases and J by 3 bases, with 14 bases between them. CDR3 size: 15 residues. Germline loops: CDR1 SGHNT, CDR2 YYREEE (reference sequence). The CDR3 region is CASSVDRELYNEQFF. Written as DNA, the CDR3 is TGTGCCAGCAGCGTGGATCGGGAGCTCTACAATGAGCAGTTCTTC.

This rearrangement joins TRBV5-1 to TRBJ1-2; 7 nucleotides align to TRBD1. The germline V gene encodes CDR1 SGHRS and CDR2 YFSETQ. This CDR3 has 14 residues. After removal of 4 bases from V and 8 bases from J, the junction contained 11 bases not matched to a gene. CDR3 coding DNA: TGCGCCAGCAGCCTGCCGACAGGGAGAGGAGGCTACACCTTC. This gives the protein CASSLPTGRGGYTF.

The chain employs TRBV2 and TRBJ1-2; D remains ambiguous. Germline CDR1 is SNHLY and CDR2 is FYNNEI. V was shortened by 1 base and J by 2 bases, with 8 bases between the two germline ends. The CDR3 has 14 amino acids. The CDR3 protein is CASSEGQLNYGYTF. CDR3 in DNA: TGTGCCAGCAGTGAAGGGCAGCTCAACTATGGCTACACCTTC. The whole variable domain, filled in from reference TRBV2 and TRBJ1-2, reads EPEVTQTPSHQVTQMGQEVILRCVPISNHLYFYWYRQILGQKVEFLVSFYNNEISEKSEIFDDQFSVERPDGSNFTLKIRSTKLEDSAMYFCASSEGQLNYGYTFGSGTRLTVV.

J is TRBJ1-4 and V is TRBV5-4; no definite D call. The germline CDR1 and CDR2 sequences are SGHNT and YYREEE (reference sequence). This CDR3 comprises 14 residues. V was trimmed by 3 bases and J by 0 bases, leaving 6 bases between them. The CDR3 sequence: CASSYGATNEKLFF. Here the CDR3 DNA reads TGTGCCAGCAGCTACGGGGCAACTAATGAAAAACTGTTTTTT.

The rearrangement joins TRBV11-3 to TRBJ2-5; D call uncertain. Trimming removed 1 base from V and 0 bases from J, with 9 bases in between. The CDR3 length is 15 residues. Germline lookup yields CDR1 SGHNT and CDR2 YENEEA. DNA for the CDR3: TGTGCCAGCAGCTTAGGCGGCGCCTACCAAGAGACCCAGTACTTC. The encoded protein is CASSLGGAYQETQYF.

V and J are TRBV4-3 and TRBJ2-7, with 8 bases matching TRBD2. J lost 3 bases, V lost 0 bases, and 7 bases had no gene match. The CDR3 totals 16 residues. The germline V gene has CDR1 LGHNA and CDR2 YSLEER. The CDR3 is CASSQDPLTSVYEQYF. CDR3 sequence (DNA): TGCGCCAGCAGCCAAGATCCACTGACTAGCGTCTACGAGCAGTACTTC.

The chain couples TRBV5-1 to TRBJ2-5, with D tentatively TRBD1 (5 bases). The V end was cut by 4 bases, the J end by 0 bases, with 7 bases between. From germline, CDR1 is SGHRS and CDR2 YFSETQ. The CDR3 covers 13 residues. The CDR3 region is CASSPDNQETQYF. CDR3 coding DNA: TGCGCCAGCAGCCCGGACAACCAAGAGACCCAGTACTTC.

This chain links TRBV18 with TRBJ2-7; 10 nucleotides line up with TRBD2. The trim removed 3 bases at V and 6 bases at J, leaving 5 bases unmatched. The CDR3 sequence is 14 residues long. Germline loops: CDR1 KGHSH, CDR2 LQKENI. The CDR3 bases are TGTGCCAGCTCACCGGTAGCGGGGGGACCCGAGCAGTACTTC. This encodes CASSPVAGGPEQYF.

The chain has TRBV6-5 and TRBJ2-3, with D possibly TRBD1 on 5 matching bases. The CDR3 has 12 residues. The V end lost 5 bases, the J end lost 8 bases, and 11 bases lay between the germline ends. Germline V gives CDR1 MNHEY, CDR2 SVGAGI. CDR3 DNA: TGTGCCAGCAGTACCAGGGAAACTACGCAGTATTTT. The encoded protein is CASSTRETTQYF.

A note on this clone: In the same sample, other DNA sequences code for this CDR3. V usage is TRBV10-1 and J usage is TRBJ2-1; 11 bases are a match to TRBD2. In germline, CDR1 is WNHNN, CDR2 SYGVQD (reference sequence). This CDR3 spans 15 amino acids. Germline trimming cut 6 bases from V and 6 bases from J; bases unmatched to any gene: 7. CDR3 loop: CASSGGTSGPNEQFF. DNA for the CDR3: TGCGCCAGCAGCGGGGGGACTAGCGGCCCCAATGAGCAGTTCTTC.

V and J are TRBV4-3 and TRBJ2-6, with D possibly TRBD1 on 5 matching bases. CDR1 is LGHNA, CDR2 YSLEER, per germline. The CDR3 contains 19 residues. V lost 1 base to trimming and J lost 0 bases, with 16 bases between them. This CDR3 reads CASSQVTFRTGSGANVLTF. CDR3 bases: TGCGCCAGCAGCCAAGTTACTTTCCGAACAGGCTCTGGGGCCAACGTCCTGACTTTC.

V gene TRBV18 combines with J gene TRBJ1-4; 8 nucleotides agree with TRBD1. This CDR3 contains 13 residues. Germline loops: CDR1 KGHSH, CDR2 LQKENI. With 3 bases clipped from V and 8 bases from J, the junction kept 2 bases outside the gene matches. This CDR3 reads CASSPDRDEKLFF. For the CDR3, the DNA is TGTGCCAGCTCACCGGACAGGGACGAAAAACTGTTTTTT.

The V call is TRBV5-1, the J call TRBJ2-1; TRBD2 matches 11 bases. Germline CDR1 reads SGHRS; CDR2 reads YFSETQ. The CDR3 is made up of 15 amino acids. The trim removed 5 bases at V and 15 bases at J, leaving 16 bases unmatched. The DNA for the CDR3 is TGCGCCAGCAGACCAGCACTAGCGGGGGCTCACGGTGGGTTCTTC. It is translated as CASRPALAGAHGGFF.

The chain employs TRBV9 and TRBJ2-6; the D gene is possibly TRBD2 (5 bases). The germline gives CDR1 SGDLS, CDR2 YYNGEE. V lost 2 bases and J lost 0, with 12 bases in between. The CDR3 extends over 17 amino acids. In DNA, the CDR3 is TGTGCCAGCAGCGTTGGACTGCTTAGCTCTGGGGCCAACGTCCTGACTTTC. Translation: CASSVGLLSSGANVLTF.

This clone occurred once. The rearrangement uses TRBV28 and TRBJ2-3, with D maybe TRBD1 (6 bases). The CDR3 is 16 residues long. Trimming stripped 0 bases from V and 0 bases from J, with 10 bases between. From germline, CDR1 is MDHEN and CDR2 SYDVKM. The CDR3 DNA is TGTGCCAGCAGTTTATGGAGGACAGAGAGCACAGATACGCAGTATTTT. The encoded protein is CASSLWRTESTDTQYF.

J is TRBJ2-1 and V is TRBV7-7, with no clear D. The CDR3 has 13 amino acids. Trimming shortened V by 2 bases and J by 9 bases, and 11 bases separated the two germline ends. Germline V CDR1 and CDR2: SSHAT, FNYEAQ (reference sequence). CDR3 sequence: CASSLNPPGEQFF. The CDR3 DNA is TGTGCCAGCAGCTTAAACCCCCCGGGTGAGCAGTTCTTC.

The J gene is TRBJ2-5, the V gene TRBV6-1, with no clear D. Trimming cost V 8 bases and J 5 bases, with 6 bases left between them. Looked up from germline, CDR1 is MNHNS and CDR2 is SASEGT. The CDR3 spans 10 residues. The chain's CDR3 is CASGRETQYF. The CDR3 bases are TGTGCCAGCGGTCGGGAGACCCAGTACTTC.

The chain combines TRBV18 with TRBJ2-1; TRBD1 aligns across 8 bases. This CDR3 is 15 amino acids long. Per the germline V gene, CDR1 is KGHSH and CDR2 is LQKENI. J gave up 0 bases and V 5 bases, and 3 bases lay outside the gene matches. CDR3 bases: TGTGCCAGCTCATGGGACAGGAGCTCCTACAATGAGCAGTTCTTC. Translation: CASSWDRSSYNEQFF.

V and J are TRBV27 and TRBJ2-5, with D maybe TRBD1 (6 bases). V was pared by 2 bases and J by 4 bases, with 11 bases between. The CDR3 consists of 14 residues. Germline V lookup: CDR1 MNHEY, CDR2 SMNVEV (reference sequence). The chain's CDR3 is CASSLNRVLETQYF. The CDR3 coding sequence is TGTGCCAGCAGTTTAAACAGGGTCTTAGAGACCCAGTACTTC.